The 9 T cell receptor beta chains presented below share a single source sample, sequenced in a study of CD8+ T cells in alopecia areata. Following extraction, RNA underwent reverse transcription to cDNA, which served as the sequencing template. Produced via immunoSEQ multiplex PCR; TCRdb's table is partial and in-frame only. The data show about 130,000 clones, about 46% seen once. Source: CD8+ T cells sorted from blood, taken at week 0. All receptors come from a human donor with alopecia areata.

The chain's CDR3 is CASSFSVGEGSTGELFF. In DNA, the CDR3 is TGTGCCAGCAGTTTCTCCGTGGGCGAGGGGAGCACCGGGGAGCTGTTTTTT. The chain links TRBV27 to TRBJ2-2; tentatively, D is TRBD1 or TRBD2 (5 bases each). The CDR3 contains 17 residues. The V end lost 3 bases, the J end lost 4 bases, and 18 bases lay between the germline ends. Germline V gene sequence: CDR1 MNHEY, CDR2 SMNVEV (reference sequence).

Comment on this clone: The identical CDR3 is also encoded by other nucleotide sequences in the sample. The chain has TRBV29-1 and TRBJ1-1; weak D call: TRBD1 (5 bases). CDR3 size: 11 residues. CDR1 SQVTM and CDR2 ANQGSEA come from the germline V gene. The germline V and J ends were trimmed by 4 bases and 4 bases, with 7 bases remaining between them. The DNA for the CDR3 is TGCAGCGTTGGGGGGGGCACTGAAGCTTTCTTT. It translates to CSVGGGTEAFF.

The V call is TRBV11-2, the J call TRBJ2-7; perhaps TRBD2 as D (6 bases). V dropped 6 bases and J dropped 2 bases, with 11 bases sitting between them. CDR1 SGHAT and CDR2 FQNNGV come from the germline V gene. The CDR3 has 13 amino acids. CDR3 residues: CASSWDSTYEQYF. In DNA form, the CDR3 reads TGTGCCAGCAGTTGGGACTCTACCTACGAGCAGTACTTC. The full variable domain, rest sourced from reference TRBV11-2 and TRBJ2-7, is EAGVAQSPRYKIIEKRQSVAFWCNPISGHATLYWYQQILGQGPKLLIQFQNNGVVDDSQLPKDRFSAERLKGVDSTLKIQPAKLEDSAVYLCASSWDSTYEQYFGPGTRLTVT.

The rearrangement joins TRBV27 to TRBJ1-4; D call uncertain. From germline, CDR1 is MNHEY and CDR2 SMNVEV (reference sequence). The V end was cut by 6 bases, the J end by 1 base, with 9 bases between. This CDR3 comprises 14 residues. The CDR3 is CASSPDGTNEKLFF. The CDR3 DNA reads TGTGCCAGCAGCCCGGACGGAACTAATGAAAAACTGTTTTTT.

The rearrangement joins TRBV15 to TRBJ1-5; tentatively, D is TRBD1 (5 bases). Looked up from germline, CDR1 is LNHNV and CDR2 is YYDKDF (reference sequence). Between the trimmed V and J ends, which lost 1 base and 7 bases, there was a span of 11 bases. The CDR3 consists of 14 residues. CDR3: CATSRVAGRQPQHF. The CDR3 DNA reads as TGTGCCACCAGCAGAGTGGCAGGGAGACAGCCCCAGCATTTT. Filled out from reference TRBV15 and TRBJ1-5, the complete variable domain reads DAMVIQNPRYQVTQFGKPVTLSCSQTLNHNVMYWYQQKSSQAPKLLFHYYDKDFNNEADTPDNFQSRRPNTSFCFLDIRSPGLGDTAMYLCATSRVAGRQPQHFGDGTRLSIL.

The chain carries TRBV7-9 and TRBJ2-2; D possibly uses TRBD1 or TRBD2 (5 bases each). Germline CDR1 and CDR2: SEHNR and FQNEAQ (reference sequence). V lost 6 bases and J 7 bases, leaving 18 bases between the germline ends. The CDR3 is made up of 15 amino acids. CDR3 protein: CASSSPDGAHGELFF. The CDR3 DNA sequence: TGTGCCAGCAGTTCCCCGGACGGGGCCCACGGGGAGCTGTTTTTT.

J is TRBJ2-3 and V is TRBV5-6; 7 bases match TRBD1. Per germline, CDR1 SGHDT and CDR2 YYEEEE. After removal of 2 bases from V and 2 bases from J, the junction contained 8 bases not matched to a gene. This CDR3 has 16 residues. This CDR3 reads CASSFLQGWITDTQYF. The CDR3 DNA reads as TGTGCCAGCAGCTTCTTACAGGGGTGGATCACAGATACGCAGTATTTT.

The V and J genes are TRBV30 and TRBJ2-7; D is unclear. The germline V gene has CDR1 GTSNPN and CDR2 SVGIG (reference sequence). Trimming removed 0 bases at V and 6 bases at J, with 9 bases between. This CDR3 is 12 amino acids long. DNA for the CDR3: TGTGCCTGGAGTGTAGCCCCTGTCGAGCAGTACTTC. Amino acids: CAWSVAPVEQYF.

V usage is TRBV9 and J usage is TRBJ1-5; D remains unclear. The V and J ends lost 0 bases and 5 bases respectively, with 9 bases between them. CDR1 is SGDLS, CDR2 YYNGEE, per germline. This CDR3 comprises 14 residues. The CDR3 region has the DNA TGTGCCAGCAGCGTAGACCTGGGAGATCAGCCCCAGCATTTT. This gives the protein CASSVDLGDQPQHF.